This TCR beta chain emerged from a study of shared clonotypes between healthy human individuals. Whole-study results and caveats: Inspection by rarefaction showed sorted-subset sequencing to be incomplete despite large depth.

This CDR3 has 16 residues. V was pared by 1 base and J by 0 bases, with 13 bases between. Germline CDR1 is MDHEN and CDR2 is SYDVKM. Naive-designated CD8 cells lacked CD45RO, were positively enriched for CCR7, and omitted terminally differentiated effector memory CD45RA+ cells. Adults of Caucasian background living in Nashville, Tennessee made up all donors. Sorted-subset replicate PCR reactions contained roughly 200 ng DNA, corresponding to some 29,000 T cell genomes. Using immunoSEQ multiplex PCR, the repertoire was profiled, and TCRdb retains in-frame clones only, with some absent. Here the sample spans hundreds of thousands of clones, roughly 96% being singletons. Regarding this clone: The antigen is undetermined.

This chain joins TRBV28 and TRBJ2-7; tentative D call: TRBD1 (5 bases). The sample comprised naive CD8+ T cells sorted from blood. The TCR comes from a woman aged 30 to 39 in good health. The CDR3, as DNA: TGTGCCAGCAGTTTATACACCCCGGACACCTCCTACGAGCAGTACTTC. Translation gives CASSLYTPDTSYEQYF.